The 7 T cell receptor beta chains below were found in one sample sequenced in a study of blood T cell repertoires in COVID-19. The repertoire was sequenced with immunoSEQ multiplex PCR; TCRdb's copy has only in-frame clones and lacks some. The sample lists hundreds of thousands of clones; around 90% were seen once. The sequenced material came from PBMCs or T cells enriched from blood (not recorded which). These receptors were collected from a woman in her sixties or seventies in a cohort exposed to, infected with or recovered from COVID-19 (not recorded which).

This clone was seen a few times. In DNA, the CDR3 is TGTGCCAGCAGTTACTCGACAGTACGCATACCCGGCGGGAGTGAAGCTTTCTTT. This sequence encodes CASSYSTVRIPGGSEAFF. This sequence joins TRBV6-2 or TRBV6-3 and TRBJ1-1, with a possible D match to TRBD1 (5 bases). Deletions cut 0 bases from V and 7 bases from J, with 24 bases between. CDR3 length: 18 residues. The germline V gene encodes CDR1 MNHEY and CDR2 SVGEGT.

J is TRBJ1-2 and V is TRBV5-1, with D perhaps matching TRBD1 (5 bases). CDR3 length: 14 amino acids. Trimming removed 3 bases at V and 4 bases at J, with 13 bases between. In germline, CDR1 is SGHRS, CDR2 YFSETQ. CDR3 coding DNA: TGCGCCAGCAGCTCCGCCGACAGAATCTATGGCTACACCTTC. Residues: CASSSADRIYGYTF.

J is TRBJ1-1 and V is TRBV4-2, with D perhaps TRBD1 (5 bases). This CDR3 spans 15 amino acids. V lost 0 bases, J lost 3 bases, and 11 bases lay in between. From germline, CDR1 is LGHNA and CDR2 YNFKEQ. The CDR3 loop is CASSQEEAGDTEAFF. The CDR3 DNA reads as TGTGCCAGCAGCCAAGAGGAGGCGGGGGACACTGAAGCTTTCTTT.

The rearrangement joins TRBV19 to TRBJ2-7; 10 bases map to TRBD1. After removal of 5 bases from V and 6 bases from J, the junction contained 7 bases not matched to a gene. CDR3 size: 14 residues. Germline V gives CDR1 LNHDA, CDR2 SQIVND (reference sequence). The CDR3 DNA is TGTGCCAGTAGTCCCCGGACAGGGGGATTCGAGCAGTACTTC. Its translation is CASSPRTGGFEQYF.

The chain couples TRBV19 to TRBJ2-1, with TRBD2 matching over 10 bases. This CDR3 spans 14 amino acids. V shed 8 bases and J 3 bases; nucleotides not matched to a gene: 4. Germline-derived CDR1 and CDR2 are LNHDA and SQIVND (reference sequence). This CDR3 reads CASAAGGHYNEQFF. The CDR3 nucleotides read TGTGCCAGTGCAGCGGGAGGGCACTACAATGAGCAGTTCTTC.

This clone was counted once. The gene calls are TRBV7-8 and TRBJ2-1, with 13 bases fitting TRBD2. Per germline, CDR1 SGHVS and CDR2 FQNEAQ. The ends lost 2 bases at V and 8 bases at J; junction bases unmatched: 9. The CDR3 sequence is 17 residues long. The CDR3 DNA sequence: TGTGCCAGCAGCTTAAATCTGTGGACTAGCGGGAGCTATGAGCAGTTCTTC. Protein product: CASSLNLWTSGSYEQFF.

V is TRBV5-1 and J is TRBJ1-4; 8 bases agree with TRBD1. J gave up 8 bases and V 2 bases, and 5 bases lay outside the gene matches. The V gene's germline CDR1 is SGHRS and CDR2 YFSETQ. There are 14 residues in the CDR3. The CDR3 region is CASSFGQGGEKLFF. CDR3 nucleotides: TGCGCCAGCAGCTTTGGACAGGGAGGGGAAAAACTGTTTTTT. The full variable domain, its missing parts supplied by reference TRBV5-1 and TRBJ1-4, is KAGVTQTPRYLIKTRGQQVTLSCSPISGHRSVSWYQQTPGQGLQFLFEYFSETQRNKGNFPGRFSGRQFSNSRSEMNVSTLELGDSALYLCASSFGQGGEKLFFGSGTQLSVL.